The present entry profiles one T cell receptor (beta chain) with its context. The data belong to a study of blood T cell repertoires in COVID-19. As for the study in general: T cells, B-cell-depleted T cells, or PBMCs provided the cDNA or gDNA that served as material.

Original processing methods: Scientists estimated how many nucleated cells there were by amplifying reference gene primers. The repertoire was sequenced with immunoSEQ multiplex PCR; TCRdb's copy has only in-frame clones and lacks some. The V and J calls and clone size are taken from that table; D and trimming were inferred from the DNA. The sample contains just under 85,000 clones, 80% to 90% of which appear only once. Germline loops: CDR1 SGHTA, CDR2 FQGNSA. This CDR3 has 19 residues. Trimming cost V 2 bases and J 4 bases; bases outside gene matches: 15. The rearrangement uses TRBV7-2 and TRBJ2-7; TRBD1 matches 12 bases. The sequencing input was peripheral blood. The sequence came from an older woman with acute or convalescent COVID-19. The DNA for the CDR3 is TGTGCCAGCAGCTTAAGTCCGGGACAGGGGGCGTTGATTTCGTACGAGCAGTACTTC. Translation: CASSLSPGQGALISYEQYF.